The next 20 T cell receptor beta chains were all read from a single sample in a study of regulatory T cells in long-lasting Graves disease. Time point of the sample: newly diagnosed GD, antithyroid drugs for less than 3 months. Scientists built the TCR library using RNA that was extracted from PBMCs. Arm-PCR with iRepertoire HTBI primers amplified the CDR3 regions for these TCR beta libraries. A single record per CDR3 protein comes from TCRdb applying MiXCR to the multiplex PCR reads. The data show about 400,000 distinct CDR3 sequences, roughly 15% seen once. Sequenced material: peripheral blood mononuclear cells (PBMCs), taken at new diagnosis, from a patient treated with antithyroid drugs. All receptors come from a female donor with Graves disease.

This clonotype occurred many times. The chain couples TRBV28 to TRBJ2-7; 8 nucleotides line up with TRBD1. Germline CDR1 reads MDHEN; CDR2 reads SYDVKM. V shed 3 bases, J shed 3 bases, and the junction held 7 bases outside the gene matches. The CDR3 contains 15 residues. CDR3 sequence reads: CASSFFLGTGYEQYF. The DNA of the CDR3 is TGTGCCAGCAGTTTTTTCCTCGGGACAGGCTACGAGCAGTACTTC.

V gene TRBV19 combines with J gene TRBJ1-6; the D gene is possibly TRBD1 (6 bases). Trimming took 5 bases from V and 8 from J, leaving 22 bases between them. Germline V CDR1 and CDR2: LNHDA, SQIVND (reference sequence). This CDR3 is built from 17 residues. The CDR3 nucleotides are TGTGCCAGTAGTGGCTACACAGGGCCAGATGGGTATTCACCCCTCCACTTT. Its translation is CASSGYTGPDGYSPLHF.

This clonotype has a count of ten or more. This chain joins TRBV11-2 and TRBJ2-7; D is perhaps TRBD1 (6 bases). V was trimmed by 7 bases and J by 1 base, leaving 17 bases between them. The V gene's germline CDR1 is SGHAT and CDR2 FQNNGV. The CDR3 has 15 residues. CDR3 in DNA: TGTGCCAGCACCCCAGGGGTCTTTGGGTCCTACGAGCAGTACTTC. Translation gives CASTPGVFGSYEQYF.

This clonotype has at least ten counts. J is TRBJ2-7 and V is TRBV4-1; D is uncertain. The germline CDR1 and CDR2 sequences are MGHRA and YSYEKL. Trimming took 2 bases from V and 6 from J, leaving 8 bases between them. CDR3 length equals 12 residues. CDR3 nucleotides: TGCGCCAGCAGCCAATATGGGCGCGAGCAGTACTTC. The encoded protein is CASSQYGREQYF.

This chain uses TRBV7-2 with TRBJ1-4; TRBD1 matches 8 bases. Germline CDR1 is SGHTA and CDR2 is FQGNSA. J gave up 7 bases and V 5 bases, and 9 bases lay outside the gene matches. This CDR3 comprises 15 residues. Here the CDR3 DNA reads TGTGCCAGCAGCACCCGACAGGGGTTGGGTGAAAAACTGTTTTTT. It specifies CASSTRQGLGEKLFF.

This clonotype came up many times. The chain recombines TRBV27 with TRBJ1-1; D is undetermined. Per germline, CDR1 MNHEY and CDR2 SMNVEV (reference sequence). The CDR3 sequence is 15 residues long. V was trimmed by 2 bases and J by 5 bases, leaving 15 bases between them. The CDR3 protein is CASSLRTSGRTEAFF. In DNA, the CDR3 is TGTGCCAGCAGTTTACGGACGAGTGGTAGGACTGAAGCTTTCTTT.

The chain links TRBV12-3 or TRBV12-4 to TRBJ2-2, with 7 positions matching TRBD2. The junction had 1 base not matched to a gene; V was cut back by 5 bases and J by 7 bases. The CDR3 runs 12 residues. Here the CDR3 reads CASSGGDGELFF. The CDR3 bases are TGTGCCAGCAGTGGGGGGGACGGGGAGCTGTTTTTT.

This clonotype was recorded at least ten times. The chain links TRBV28 to TRBJ1-4, with D perhaps TRBD1 (6 bases). The germline CDR1 and CDR2 sequences are MDHEN and SYDVKM. The V end lost 4 bases, the J end lost 3 bases, and 15 bases lay between the germline ends. This CDR3 contains 16 residues. As DNA, the CDR3 is TGTGCCAGCAGTTCCCAGAGGGGGGGGGCTAATGAAAAACTGTTTTTT. It translates to CASSSQRGGANEKLFF.

This clonotype was seen repeatedly, ten times or more. The rearrangement joins TRBV27 to TRBJ1-1; D uncertain. The V and J ends lost 7 bases and 10 bases respectively, with 7 bases between them. This CDR3 is built from 9 residues. Germline loops: CDR1 MNHEY, CDR2 SMNVEV (reference sequence). The CDR3 loop reads CASNHGAFF. In DNA, the CDR3 is TGTGCCAGCAACCACGGAGCTTTCTTT.

The table lists this clonotype with a few counts. CDR3 nucleotides: TGTGCCAGCAGCCAAGCGACTAGCGGGATGGAAGCCAACGTCCTGACTTTC. Translated: CASSQATSGMEANVLTF. The chain uses TRBV3-1 and TRBJ2-6; TRBD2 aligns across 11 bases. Trimming took 1 base from V and 7 from J; bases not matched to a gene: 6. CDR1 LGHDT and CDR2 YNNKEL come from the germline V gene (reference sequence). This CDR3 has 17 residues.

This clonotype was counted ten times or more. The chain combines TRBV14 with TRBJ1-4; TRBD1 matches 12 bases. Germline CDR1 reads SGHDN; CDR2 reads FVKESK. The CDR3 totals 15 residues. J lost 6 bases, V lost 5 bases, and 4 bases had no gene match. CDR3 coding DNA: TGTGCCAGCAGCTCCCGGGACAGGGGGCATGAAAAACTGTTTTTT. Amino acid sequence: CASSSRDRGHEKLFF.

There are a few counts of this clonotype. At one boundary the junction diverges from the germline segment, which might be a read error. This chain joins TRBV12-3 or TRBV12-4 and TRBJ1-2; D is possibly TRBD1 (5 bases). The CDR3 spans 15 residues. Here the CDR3 DNA reads TGTGCCAGCACCAGGGACCGCGGCGTTCAGGAAGGCTACGCCTTC. Translated: CASTRDRGVQEGYAF.

This clonotype occurred many times. This chain uses TRBV27 with TRBJ1-6, with D perhaps TRBD1 (5 bases). CDR3 length equals 15 residues. Germline V gene lookup returns CDR1 MNHEY and CDR2 SMNVEV (reference sequence). V dropped 0 bases and J dropped 10 bases, with 13 bases sitting between them. CDR3 region: CASSLSDTLPSPLHF. In DNA form, the CDR3 reads TGTGCCAGCAGTTTATCGGACACTTTACCATCACCCCTCCACTTT.

In this sample, this clonotype turned up a few times. This could be a read error, since a much larger clone is one nucleotide away. CDR3 residues: CSAAAGLGNEQFF. The CDR3 DNA follows: TGCAGTGCTGCAGCGGGACTCGGCAATGAGCAGTTCTTC. The rearrangement joins TRBV20-1 to TRBJ2-1; 7 nucleotides agree with TRBD2. Germline CDR1 and CDR2: DFQATT and SNEGSKA (reference sequence). The CDR3 is 13 amino acids. V lost 5 bases, J lost 6 bases, and 7 bases stayed unmatched.

This clonotype was seen ten or more times. The V gene is TRBV29-1, the J gene TRBJ2-1, with TRBD2 matching over 10 bases. V was pared by 3 bases and J by 5 bases, with 10 bases of the junction left unmatched. From germline, CDR1 is SQVTM and CDR2 ANQGSEA. The CDR3 loop spans 16 amino acids. The CDR3, as DNA: TGCAGCGTTGAGGATCTGTGGCTAGCGGGAGACAATGAGCAGTTCTTC. Encoded protein: CSVEDLWLAGDNEQFF.

This clonotype showed up many times. The V gene is TRBV28, the J gene TRBJ2-5, with D hard to call. The germline CDR1 and CDR2 sequences are MDHEN and SYDVKM. The CDR3 spans 15 residues. V lost 1 base and J 3 bases, leaving 12 bases between the germline ends. The CDR3 sequence: CASSLFPLKEETQYF. CDR3 in DNA: TGTGCCAGCAGTTTATTCCCCCTAAAAGAAGAGACCCAGTACTTC.

This clonotype was seen only a few times. V usage is TRBV7-9 and J usage is TRBJ1-4; D perhaps matches TRBD1 (5 bases). The CDR3 is 13 amino acids. Germline loops: CDR1 SEHNR, CDR2 FQNEAQ (reference sequence). Trimming pared 4 bases from V and 11 bases from J, leaving 14 bases between. In DNA form, the CDR3 reads TGTGCCAGCAGCTCCAGGGATTTTAATAAACTGTTTTTT. Its protein product is CASSSRDFNKLFF.

To note about this clonotype: A read error may be the cause here, since a much bigger clone is one base away. The CDR3 region has the DNA TGTGCCAGCAGCCGACCGGGCCTCGTTTACGAGCAGTTCTTC. It translates to CASSRPGLVYEQFF. The gene calls are TRBV7-8 and TRBJ2-1; D is unresolved. This CDR3 region has 14 residues. Germline assignment: CDR1 SGHVS and CDR2 FQNEAQ. The V and J ends lost 5 bases and 10 bases respectively, with 18 bases between them.

This clonotype was seen ten or more times. This chain connects TRBV5-1 to TRBJ2-2, with no clear D. The V end was cut by 1 base, the J end by 5 bases, with 12 bases between. The CDR3 has 15 residues. Germline CDR1 SGHRS, CDR2 YFSETQ. The CDR3 DNA follows: TGCGCCAGCAGCTTGCTTGACGTCGGAACCGGGGAGCTGTTTTTT. This translates into CASSLLDVGTGELFF.

This clonotype was counted many times. This chain uses TRBV3-1 with TRBJ1-4; D ambiguous. V lost 4 bases and J 5 bases, leaving 8 bases between the germline ends. The CDR3 sequence is 13 residues long. Germline CDR1 reads LGHDT; CDR2 reads YNNKEL (reference sequence). The CDR3 protein is CASSRDGNEKLFF. The CDR3 nucleotides are TGTGCCAGCAGCCGAGACGGAAATGAAAAACTGTTTTTT.